These 21 T cell receptor beta chains were sequenced from one sample in a study of shared clonotypes between healthy human individuals. Naivety among CD8 cells was defined by CD45RO negativity and positive CCR7 selection, thereby excluding terminally differentiated effector memory CD45RA+ cells. Using immunoSEQ multiplex PCR, the repertoire was profiled, and TCRdb retains in-frame clones only, with some absent. The sample has approximately 2,000,000 clones; around 93% are singletons. The sequenced material came from naive CD8+ T cells from PBMCs. The receptors come from a man between 18 and 35 years old in good health. Some clones in this sample may be carry-over from other donors' samples.

The chain carries TRBV7-9 and TRBJ2-2; D is possibly TRBD2 (6 bases). V lost 3 bases to trimming and J lost 5 bases, with 16 bases between them. This CDR3 has 16 residues. Germline CDR1 and CDR2: SEHNR and FQNEAQ (reference sequence). The CDR3 coding sequence is TGTGCCAGCAGCTTTCGCGGGGATGAATCGACCGGGGAGCTGTTTTTT. It specifies CASSFRGDESTGELFF.

This chain links TRBV4-2 with TRBJ2-2, with TRBD2 matching over 14 bases. The CDR3 totals 19 residues. Germline loops: CDR1 LGHNA, CDR2 YNFKEQ. J was trimmed by 4 bases and V by 6 bases; bases with no gene match: 13. CDR3 DNA: TGTGCCAGCAGGCCGGGACTAGCGGGAGTAGTGGTGGGCACCGGGGAGCTGTTTTTT. Translation gives CASRPGLAGVVVGTGELFF.

V is TRBV10-3 and J is TRBJ1-2; unclear D gene. The V end lost 1 base, the J end lost 5 bases, and 14 bases lay between the germline ends. The CDR3 has 15 residues. Germline V CDR1 and CDR2: ENHRY, SYGVKD. The CDR3 bases are TGTGCCATCAGTGAGTTGGAGGTTATTGGATATGGCTACACCTTC. Its translation: CAISELEVIGYGYTF.

This chain links TRBV7-9 with TRBJ2-3; D may correspond to TRBD1 or TRBD2 (5 bases each). The germline CDR1 and CDR2 sequences are SEHNR and FQNEAQ (reference sequence). CDR3 length: 15 residues. The V end was cut by 6 bases, the J end by 4 bases, with 17 bases between. Here the CDR3 reads CASRGSEGIPDTQYF. The CDR3 DNA is TGTGCCAGCAGGGGTAGTGAGGGGATTCCAGATACGCAGTATTTT.

This clone is a singleton in its sample. V and J are TRBV4-2 and TRBJ2-5, with TRBD2 identical over 7 bases. Looked up from germline, CDR1 is LGHNA and CDR2 is YNFKEQ. The ends lost 1 base at V and 2 bases at J; junction bases unmatched: 10. The CDR3 consists of 17 residues. CDR3 in DNA: TGTGCCAGCAGCCAAGCACTAGCGCACTTACCTCAAGAGACCCAGTACTTC. The encoded protein is CASSQALAHLPQETQYF.

This clone has a handful of counts. The chain couples TRBV5-6 to TRBJ2-6, with TRBD1 as a possible D gene (6 bases). V was shortened by 5 bases and J by 0 bases, with 12 bases between the two germline ends. The CDR3 sequence is 16 residues long. Germline-derived CDR1 and CDR2 are SGHDT and YYEEEE. The CDR3, as DNA: TGTGCCAGCAGGACAGGTCCAAACTCTGGGGCCAACGTCCTGACTTTC. This codes for CASRTGPNSGANVLTF.

The chain recombines TRBV2 with TRBJ2-5; D not certain. CDR3 size: 14 residues. CDR1 and CDR2 from the germline V gene are SNHLY and FYNNEI. Trimming stripped 0 bases from V and 5 bases from J, with 10 bases between. The CDR3 DNA follows: TGTGCCAGCAGTGAAGCGGTAGCCGGGGAGACCCAGTACTTC. Encoded protein: CASSEAVAGETQYF.

The rearrangement joins TRBV7-9 to TRBJ1-1, with D possibly matching TRBD1 (6 bases). Germline V gene lookup returns CDR1 SEHNR and CDR2 FQNEAQ (reference sequence). With 4 bases removed from V and 0 bases from J, the gap between germline ends came to 12 bases. This CDR3 has 15 amino acids. The CDR3 bases are TGTGCCAGCAGCTCAGGGGAGTATTTGAACACTGAAGCTTTCTTT. Its protein product is CASSSGEYLNTEAFF.

This chain links TRBV7-9 with TRBJ2-7; D is unclear. CDR1 SEHNR and CDR2 FQNEAQ come from the germline V gene (reference sequence). Trimming took 1 base from V and 0 from J, leaving 4 bases between them. This CDR3 contains 13 residues. The CDR3 spells CASSLEYSYEQYF. The CDR3 DNA follows: TGTGCCAGCAGCTTAGAATACTCCTACGAGCAGTACTTC. Combining the CDR3 with reference TRBV7-9 and TRBJ2-7 gives the whole variable domain DTGVSQNPRHKITKRGQNVTFRCDPISEHNRLYWYRQTLGQGPEFLTYFQNEAQLEKSRLLSDRFSAERPKGSFSTLEIQRTEQGDSAMYLCASSLEYSYEQYFGPGTRLTVT.

This chain connects TRBV19 to TRBJ2-1; 11 bases agree with TRBD1. The CDR3 has 16 residues. The J segment lost 8 bases and the V segment lost 4 bases, leaving 10 bases of the junction unmatched. Per the germline V gene, CDR1 is LNHDA and CDR2 is SQIVND (reference sequence). CDR3 DNA sequence: TGTGCCAGTAGTAAACGGACAGGGGGCAGTGTGGATGAGCAGTTCTTC. Its protein is CASSKRTGGSVDEQFF.

V gene TRBV28 combines with J gene TRBJ1-1; possible D gene TRBD1, 6 bases. This CDR3 contains 19 residues. The ends were cut back, 2 bases at V and 3 bases at J, with 25 bases in the middle. Germline V CDR1 and CDR2: MDHEN, SYDVKM. The CDR3 DNA is TGTGCCAGCAGTTTAAGGTGGGCTACAGGGAATCTTAAGGACACTGAAGCTTTCTTT. Translated, it gives CASSLRWATGNLKDTEAFF.

The chain uses TRBV7-2 and TRBJ2-7, with TRBD2 as a possible D gene (5 bases). The CDR3 totals 15 residues. Germline assignment: CDR1 SGHTA and CDR2 FQGNSA. Trimming shortened V by 3 bases and J by 4 bases, and 16 bases separated the two germline ends. The DNA for the CDR3 is TGTGCCAGCAGCTTTAGACTACGTACCCCTTACGAGCAGTACTTC. Protein product: CASSFRLRTPYEQYF.

The rearrangement joins TRBV29-1 to TRBJ2-7; possible D gene TRBD2, 5 bases. The CDR3 has 14 residues. Germline CDR1 is SQVTM and CDR2 is ANQGSEA. V shed 8 bases and J shed 4 bases, with 21 bases lying between them. The CDR3 DNA reads as TGCAGCTTCCTATCGGGCCGGGGTCGTTACGAGCAGTACTTC. Its protein is CSFLSGRGRYEQYF.

V usage is TRBV6-1 and J usage is TRBJ2-5; no clear D gene. The CDR3 is 14 residues long. V was clipped by 2 bases and J by 5 bases, with 12 bases between them. CDR1 MNHNS and CDR2 SASEGT come from the germline V gene. The CDR3 loop reads CASSEKAGWETQYF. CDR3 coding DNA: TGTGCCAGCAGTGAAAAGGCAGGATGGGAGACCCAGTACTTC.

The count of this clone is one. This chain links TRBV30 with TRBJ2-7, with D hard to call. Trimming removed 3 bases from V and 1 base from J, with 7 bases in between. Germline assignment: CDR1 GTSNPN and CDR2 SVGIG (reference sequence). The CDR3 consists of 12 residues. In DNA form, the CDR3 reads TGTGCCTGGAGCTCAAAGTCCTACGAGCAGTACTTC. Its protein product is CAWSSKSYEQYF.

V is TRBV19 and J is TRBJ2-1; D might be TRBD2 (7 bases). The germline V gene has CDR1 LNHDA and CDR2 SQIVND (reference sequence). CDR3 size: 15 residues. The V and J ends lost 4 bases and 5 bases respectively, with 15 bases between them. CDR3 in DNA: TGTGCCAGTAGTACAGGGGCGGGAGCCCACAATGAGCAGTTCTTC. Its protein product is CASSTGAGAHNEQFF.

V is TRBV11-3 and J is TRBJ2-1, with unresolved D. The germline V and J ends were trimmed by 0 bases and 7 bases, with 4 bases remaining between them. This CDR3 spans 12 amino acids. The V gene's germline CDR1 is SGHNT and CDR2 YENEEA. Here the CDR3 DNA reads TGTGCCAGCAGCTTAGACTCGAATGAGCAGTTCTTC. It translates to CASSLDSNEQFF.

The chain links TRBV10-1 to TRBJ1-5; no clear D. Trimming pared 2 bases from V and 0 bases from J, leaving 5 bases between. This CDR3 has 14 residues. Germline CDR1 and CDR2: WNHNN and SYGVQD (reference sequence). The chain's CDR3 is CASSEAPSNQPQHF. The CDR3 bases are TGCGCCAGCAGTGAGGCTCCTAGCAATCAGCCCCAGCATTTT.

In the case of this clone: Other DNA sequences in the sample encode the same CDR3. V gene TRBV19 combines with J gene TRBJ1-1; no reliable D call. Germline V gene sequence: CDR1 LNHDA, CDR2 SQIVND (reference sequence). The V end was cut by 3 bases, the J end by 1 base, with 6 bases between. The CDR3 spans 13 residues. The chain's CDR3 is CASSIGRNTEAFF. The CDR3 DNA sequence: TGTGCCAGTAGTATCGGTAGGAACACTGAAGCTTTCTTT.

The chain recombines TRBV28 with TRBJ2-7, with TRBD1 matching over 7 bases. The CDR3 is made up of 15 amino acids. Losses at the gene ends were 5 bases for V and 2 bases for J; bases not matched to a gene: 9. CDR1 and CDR2 (germline): MDHEN, SYDVKM. This CDR3 reads CASSTRDSRPYEQYF. DNA of the CDR3: TGTGCCAGCAGTACAAGGGACAGCCGGCCCTACGAGCAGTACTTC. The full variable domain, its missing parts supplied by reference TRBV28 and TRBJ2-7, is DVKVTQSSRYLVKRTGEKVFLECVQDMDHENMFWYRQDPGLGLRLIYFSYDVKMKEKGDIPEGYSVSREKKERFSLILESASTNQTSMYLCASSTRDSRPYEQYFGPGTRLTVT.

For this clone: This CDR3 is also generated by other DNA sequences in the sample. V usage is TRBV6-5 and J usage is TRBJ2-7, with D hard to call. The CDR3 contains 13 residues. Germline lookup yields CDR1 MNHEY and CDR2 SVGAGI. Trimming took off 0 bases at V and 2 bases at J, with 5 bases between the two ends. As DNA, the CDR3 is TGTGCCAGCAGTTACTCTCTGGCCTACGAGCAGTACTTC. This sequence encodes CASSYSLAYEQYF.